One sample yielded the 16 T cell receptor beta chains listed below, sequenced in a study of T cell responses to AZD1222 COVID-19 vaccine. The assay was immunoSEQ multiplex PCR, and TCRdb's table has in-frame clones only and misses some. The sample holds 150,000 to 200,000 clones, about nine tenths seen once. The sample here was peripheral blood, taken on day 0 of AZD1222 vaccination. The receptors were gathered from an adult in good health.

The genes are TRBV7-6 and TRBJ2-5, with D perhaps being TRBD1 or TRBD2 (6 bases each). Trimming left V 5 bases short and J 4 bases short, with 20 bases between. This CDR3 spans 16 amino acids. Germline CDR1 SGHVS, CDR2 FNYEAQ. The CDR3 loop reads CASSPVGGQMGETQYF. DNA for the CDR3: TGTGCCAGCAGCCCCGTGGGGGGACAAATGGGAGAGACCCAGTACTTC.

The V call is TRBV7-2, the J call TRBJ2-2; TRBD2 is a possible D gene (7 bases). CDR3 size: 16 residues. The germline gives CDR1 SGHTA, CDR2 FQGNSA. Between the trimmed V and J ends, which lost 4 bases and 6 bases, there was a span of 18 bases. The CDR3 DNA sequence: TGTGCCAGCAGCTCGAGGGGGGGGCGAGGCTCCGGGGAGCTGTTTTTT. Translated, it gives CASSSRGGRGSGELFF. Together with reference TRBV7-2 and TRBJ2-2, the CDR3 gives the full variable domain: GAGVSQSPSNKVTEKGKDVELRCDPISGHTALYWYRQSLGQGLEFLIYFQGNSAPDKSGLPSDRFSAERTGGSVSTLTIQRTQQEDSAVYLCASSSRGGRGSGELFFGEGSRLTVL.

The rearrangement joins TRBV5-6 to TRBJ2-7, with TRBD1 matching 10 bases. Trimming at V came to 4 bases and at J to 3 bases, leaving 7 bases not matched to a gene. The length of the CDR3 is 15 residues. Germline CDR1 SGHDT, CDR2 YYEEEE. The chain's CDR3 is CASSIRRTGGYEQYF. DNA for the CDR3: TGTGCCAGCAGCATCCGGCGGACAGGGGGCTACGAGCAGTACTTC.

The J gene is TRBJ1-1, the V gene TRBV19; no firm D call. Germline CDR1 LNHDA, CDR2 SQIVND (reference sequence). The V end lost 5 bases, the J end lost 0 bases, and 25 bases lay between the germline ends. CDR3 length: 19 amino acids. CDR3 sequence reads: CASSAPPRPNQGMNTEAFF. The DNA of the CDR3 is TGTGCCAGTAGTGCACCACCAAGGCCCAACCAAGGCATGAACACTGAAGCTTTCTTT.

The chain employs TRBV5-5 and TRBJ1-4; the D is unclear. In germline, CDR1 is SGHKS, CDR2 YYEKEE (reference sequence). The CDR3 runs to 14 residues. V lost 1 base, J lost 0 bases, and 4 bases lay in between. The CDR3: CASSLLATNEKLFF. The CDR3 coding sequence is TGTGCCAGCAGCTTGTTAGCAACTAATGAAAAACTGTTTTTT.

This clone appeared a single time. The V and J genes are TRBV19 and TRBJ1-2; no clear D gene. The V and J ends lost 11 bases and 7 bases respectively, with 11 bases between them. CDR1 is LNHDA and CDR2 is SQIVND in the germline V gene (reference sequence). There are 10 residues in the CDR3. In DNA form, the CDR3 reads TGTGCCGCCGGGCCGTCTGGCTACACCTTC. It translates to CAAGPSGYTF.

The genes are TRBV5-4 and TRBJ1-1; the D is unclear. V was shortened by 1 base and J by 8 bases, with 9 bases between the two germline ends. This CDR3 has 12 residues. Germline-derived CDR1 and CDR2 are SGHNT and YYREEE (reference sequence). CDR3 bases: TGTGCCAGCAGCTTGTTCCTCCGAGAAGCTTTCTTT. Encoded protein: CASSLFLREAFF.

The rearrangement links TRBV5-4 to TRBJ2-7; 7 bases map to TRBD2. Looked up from germline, CDR1 is SGHNT and CDR2 is YYREEE (reference sequence). With V trimmed by 1 base and J by 5 bases, 6 bases remained unmatched. The CDR3 has 14 amino acids. CDR3 sequence: CASSLPFREDEQYF. The CDR3 nucleotides read TGTGCCAGCAGCTTGCCATTTCGGGAGGACGAGCAGTACTTC.

The chain uses TRBV7-9 and TRBJ2-5; D may be TRBD1 (7 bases). This CDR3 comprises 14 residues. V lost 5 bases to trimming and J lost 0 bases, with 10 bases between them. The germline V gene encodes CDR1 SEHNR and CDR2 FQNEAQ (reference sequence). The CDR3 DNA reads TGTGCCAGCAGCCTCAGGGGGGACCAAGAGACCCAGTACTTC. Residues: CASSLRGDQETQYF.

Notes on this clone: Other DNA sequences in the sample encode the same CDR3. The gene calls are TRBV7-2 and TRBJ2-7; no clear D. Trimming took off 1 base at V and 1 base at J, with 5 bases between the two ends. The CDR3 covers 13 residues. Germline CDR1 reads SGHTA; CDR2 reads FQGNSA. CDR3 in DNA: TGTGCCAGCAGCTTAGTTAGTTCCTACGAGCAGTACTTC. This sequence encodes CASSLVSSYEQYF.

The chain combines TRBV12-3 or TRBV12-4 with TRBJ1-2; perhaps TRBD1 as D (6 bases). There are 13 residues in the CDR3. The ends were cut back, 5 bases at V and 4 bases at J, with 11 bases in the middle. The CDR3 sequence: CASSTTGTYGYTF. CDR3 DNA sequence: TGTGCCAGCAGTACCACAGGGACCTATGGCTACACCTTC.

The chain recombines TRBV5-6 with TRBJ2-3, with D maybe TRBD1 (5 bases). The V and J ends lost 6 bases and 2 bases respectively, with 16 bases between them. The CDR3 spans 15 residues. Looked up from germline, CDR1 is SGHDT and CDR2 is YYEEEE. CDR3 nucleotides: TGTGCCAGCACCCAAGGCCGCAGGGCCACAGATACGCAGTATTTT. Its protein is CASTQGRRATDTQYF.

The V and J genes are TRBV4-2 and TRBJ2-7, with 9 bases that match TRBD1. Germline values: CDR1 LGHNA, CDR2 YNFKEQ. The CDR3 spans 16 residues. Trimming at V came to 4 bases and at J to 5 bases, leaving 12 bases not matched to a gene. CDR3 sequence reads: CASSRGVTRDRDEQYF. As DNA, the CDR3 is TGTGCCAGCAGCCGAGGGGTTACAAGGGACAGGGACGAGCAGTACTTC.

V usage is TRBV10-3 and J usage is TRBJ1-1; tentatively, D is TRBD1 (6 bases). CDR3 size: 14 residues. V gave up 6 bases and J gave up 3 bases, with 14 bases separating them. Germline assignment: CDR1 ENHRY and CDR2 SYGVKD. This chain's CDR3 is CAISSRPGDTEAFF. The CDR3 DNA is TGTGCCATCAGCTCCAGACCAGGGGACACTGAAGCTTTCTTT.

The V gene is TRBV5-4, the J gene TRBJ2-3; 14 bases are a match to TRBD2. The CDR3 has 15 residues. Trimming took 7 bases from V and 11 from J; bases not matched to a gene: 12. Germline assignment: CDR1 SGHNT and CDR2 YYREEE (reference sequence). The CDR3 DNA reads as TGTGCCAGCCACTACGATAGACTAGCGGGGGGGAGGCAGTATTTT. Its protein is CASHYDRLAGGRQYF.

The chain combines TRBV18 with TRBJ2-6, with unresolved D. V was clipped by 2 bases and J by 3 bases, with 11 bases between them. This CDR3 is built from 16 residues. Germline V gene sequence: CDR1 KGHSH, CDR2 LQKENI. CDR3 amino acids: CASSPSFASGANVLTF. CDR3 DNA: TGTGCCAGCTCACCATCGTTTGCGAGTGGGGCCAACGTCCTGACTTTC.